The clone carrying this T cell receptor beta chain was recorded at least ten times. What it binds is not known. This record comes from a study of CD8 T cells in ankylosing spondylitis. General observations from the study: There were earlier reports of some motif variants in reactive arthritis synovial fluid and blood. Seemingly distinctive of ankylosing spondylitis blood was a TCR beta motif formed by eight highly homologous variants. There was reportedly significant enrichment of clones that were disease-linked in matched ankylosing spondylitis synovial fluid.

Quantitative 5'-RACE with molecular barcodes was used to make the TCR beta libraries. Using its own MiXCR run on the 5' RACE reads, TCRdb lists one record per CDR3 protein. The table shows under 300,000 distinct CDR3 sequences, with around 10% occurring only once. Germline V lookup: CDR1 SGHRS, CDR2 YFSETQ. This CDR3 contains 18 residues. The J segment lost 2 bases and the V segment lost 4 bases, leaving 5 bases of the junction unmatched. The receptor's source is a male donor with ankylosing spondylitis or in good health (not recorded which). The sequenced sample was blood, either unsorted or a sorted T cell fraction (not recorded which). The chain is built from TRBV5-1 and TRBJ2-6; 14 bases fit TRBD2. This chain's CDR3 is CASSKTSGRATGANVLTF. The CDR3 DNA follows: TGCGCCAGCAGCAAGACTAGCGGGAGGGCTACTGGGGCCAACGTCCTGACTTTC.